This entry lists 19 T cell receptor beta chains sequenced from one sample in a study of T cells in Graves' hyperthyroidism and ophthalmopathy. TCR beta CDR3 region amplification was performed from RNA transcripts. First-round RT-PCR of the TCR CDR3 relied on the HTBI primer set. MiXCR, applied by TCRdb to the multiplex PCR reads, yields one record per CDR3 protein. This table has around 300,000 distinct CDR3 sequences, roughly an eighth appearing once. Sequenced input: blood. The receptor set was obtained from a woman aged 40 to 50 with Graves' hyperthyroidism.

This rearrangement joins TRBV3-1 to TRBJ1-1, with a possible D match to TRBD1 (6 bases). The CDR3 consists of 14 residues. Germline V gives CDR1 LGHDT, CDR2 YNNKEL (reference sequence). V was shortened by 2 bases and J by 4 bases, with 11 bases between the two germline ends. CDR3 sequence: CASSQQGSGTEAFF. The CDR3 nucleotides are TGTGCCAGCAGCCAACAGGGGAGCGGCACTGAAGCTTTCTTT.

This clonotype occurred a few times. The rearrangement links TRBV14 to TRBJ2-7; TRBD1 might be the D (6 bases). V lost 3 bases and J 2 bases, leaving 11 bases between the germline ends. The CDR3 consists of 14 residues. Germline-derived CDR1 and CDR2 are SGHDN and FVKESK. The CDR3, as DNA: TGTGCCAGCAGCCACCAGGGGTCTGCCTACGAGCAGTACTTC. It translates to CASSHQGSAYEQYF. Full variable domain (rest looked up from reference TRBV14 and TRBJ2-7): EAGVTQFPSHSVIEKGQTVTLRCDPISGHDNLYWYRRVMGKEIKFLLHFVKESKQDESGMPNNRFLAERTGGTYSTLKVQPAELEDSGVYFCASSHQGSAYEQYFGPGTRLTVT.

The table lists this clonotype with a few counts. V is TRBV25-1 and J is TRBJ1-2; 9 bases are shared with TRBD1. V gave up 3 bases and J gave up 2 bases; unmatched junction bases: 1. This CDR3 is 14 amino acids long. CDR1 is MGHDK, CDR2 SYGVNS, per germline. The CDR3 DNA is TGTGCCAGCAGTGACGGACAGGGGAACTATGGCTACACCTTC. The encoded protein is CASSDGQGNYGYTF.

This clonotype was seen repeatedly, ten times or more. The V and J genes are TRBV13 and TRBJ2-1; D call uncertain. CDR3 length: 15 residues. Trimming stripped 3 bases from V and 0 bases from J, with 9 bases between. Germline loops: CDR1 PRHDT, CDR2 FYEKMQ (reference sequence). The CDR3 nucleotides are TGTGCCAGCAGCTTCTTGTGGAGCTCCTACAATGAGCAGTTCTTC. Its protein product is CASSFLWSSYNEQFF.

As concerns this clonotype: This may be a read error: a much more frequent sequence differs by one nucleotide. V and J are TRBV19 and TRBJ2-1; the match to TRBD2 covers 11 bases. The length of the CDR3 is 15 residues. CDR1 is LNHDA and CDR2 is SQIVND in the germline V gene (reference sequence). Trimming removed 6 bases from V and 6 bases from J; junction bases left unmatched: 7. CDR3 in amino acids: CASRVIAGGFNEQFF. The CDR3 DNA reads TGTGCCAGTAGAGTGATAGCGGGAGGGTTCAATGAGCAGTTCTTC.

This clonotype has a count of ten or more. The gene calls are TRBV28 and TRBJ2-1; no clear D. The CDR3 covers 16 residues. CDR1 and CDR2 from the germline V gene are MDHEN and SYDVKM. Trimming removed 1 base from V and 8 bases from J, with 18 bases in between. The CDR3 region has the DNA TGTGCCAGCAGTTTATTAGGCCTAGATCGCGTCGATGAGCAGTTCTTC. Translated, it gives CASSLLGLDRVDEQFF.

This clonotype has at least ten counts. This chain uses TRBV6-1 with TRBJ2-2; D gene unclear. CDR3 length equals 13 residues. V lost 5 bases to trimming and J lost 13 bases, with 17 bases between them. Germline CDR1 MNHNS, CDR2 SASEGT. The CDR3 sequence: CASSSLGLWGLFF. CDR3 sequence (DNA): TGTGCCAGCAGTTCCTTGGGCCTCTGGGGGCTGTTTTTT.

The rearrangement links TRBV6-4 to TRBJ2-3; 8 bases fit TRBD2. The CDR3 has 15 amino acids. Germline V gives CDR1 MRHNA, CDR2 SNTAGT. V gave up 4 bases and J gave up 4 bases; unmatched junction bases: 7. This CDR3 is CASSAKAGAPDTQYF. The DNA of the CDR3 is TGTGCCAGCAGTGCCAAAGCGGGAGCTCCAGATACGCAGTATTTT.

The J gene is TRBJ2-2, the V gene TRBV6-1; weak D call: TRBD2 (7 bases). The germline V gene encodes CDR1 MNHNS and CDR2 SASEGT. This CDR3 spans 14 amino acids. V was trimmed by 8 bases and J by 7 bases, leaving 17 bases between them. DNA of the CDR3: TGTGCCAGCTCTCGGGCAGGGGAGGGCGGGGAGCTGTTTTTT. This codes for CASSRAGEGGELFF.

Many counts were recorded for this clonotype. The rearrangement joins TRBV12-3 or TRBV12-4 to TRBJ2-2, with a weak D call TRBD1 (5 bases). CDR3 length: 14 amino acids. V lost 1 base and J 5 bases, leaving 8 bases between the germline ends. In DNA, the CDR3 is TGTGCCAGCAGTTTAGTGGGGCTAACCGGGGAGCTGTTTTTT. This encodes CASSLVGLTGELFF.

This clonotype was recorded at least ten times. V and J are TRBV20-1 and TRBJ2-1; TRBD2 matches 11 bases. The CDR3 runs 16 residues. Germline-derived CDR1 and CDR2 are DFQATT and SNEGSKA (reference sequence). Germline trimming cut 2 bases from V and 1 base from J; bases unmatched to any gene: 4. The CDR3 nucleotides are TGCAGTGCTAGACCCCGACTAGCGGGATCCTACAATGAGCAGTTCTTC. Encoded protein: CSARPRLAGSYNEQFF.

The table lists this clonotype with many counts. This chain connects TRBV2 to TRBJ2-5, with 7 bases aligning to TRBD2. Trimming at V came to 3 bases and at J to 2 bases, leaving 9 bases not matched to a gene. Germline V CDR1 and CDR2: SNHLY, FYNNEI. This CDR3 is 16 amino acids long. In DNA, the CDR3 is TGTGCCAGCAGTGACTCGGCTAGCGGTGAACAAGAGACCCAGTACTTC. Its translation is CASSDSASGEQETQYF.

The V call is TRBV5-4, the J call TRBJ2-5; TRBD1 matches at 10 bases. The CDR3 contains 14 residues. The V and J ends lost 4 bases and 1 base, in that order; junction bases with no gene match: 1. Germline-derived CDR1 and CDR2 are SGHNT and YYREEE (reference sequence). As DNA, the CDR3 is TGTGCCAGCAGCGGGACAGGGGTCCAAGAGACCCAGTACTTC. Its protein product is CASSGTGVQETQYF.

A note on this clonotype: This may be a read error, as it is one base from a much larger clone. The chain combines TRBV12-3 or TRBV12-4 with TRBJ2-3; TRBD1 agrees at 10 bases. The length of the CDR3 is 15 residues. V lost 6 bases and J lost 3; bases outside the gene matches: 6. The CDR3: CASRPRQGATDTQYF. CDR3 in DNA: TGTGCCAGCAGACCGAGACAGGGGGCGACAGATACGCAGTATTTT.

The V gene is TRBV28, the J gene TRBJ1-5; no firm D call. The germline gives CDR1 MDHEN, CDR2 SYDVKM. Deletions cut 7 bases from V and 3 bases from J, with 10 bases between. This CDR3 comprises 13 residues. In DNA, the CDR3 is TGTGCCAGCACCTCGGGGTACAATCAGCCCCAGCATTTT. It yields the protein CASTSGYNQPQHF.

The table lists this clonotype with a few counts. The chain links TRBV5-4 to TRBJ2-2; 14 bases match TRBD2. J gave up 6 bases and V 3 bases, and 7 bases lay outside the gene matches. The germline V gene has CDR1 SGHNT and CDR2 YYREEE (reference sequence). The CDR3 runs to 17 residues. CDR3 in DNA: TGTGCCAGCAGCTCTGGGACTAGCGGGAGTTACGCCGGGGAGCTGTTTTTT. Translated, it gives CASSSGTSGSYAGELFF.

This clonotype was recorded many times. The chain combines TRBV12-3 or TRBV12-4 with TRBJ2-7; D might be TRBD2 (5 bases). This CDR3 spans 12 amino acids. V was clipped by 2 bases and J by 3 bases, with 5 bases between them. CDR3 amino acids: CASSLRDYEQYF. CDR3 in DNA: TGTGCCAGCAGTTTACGGGACTACGAGCAGTACTTC.

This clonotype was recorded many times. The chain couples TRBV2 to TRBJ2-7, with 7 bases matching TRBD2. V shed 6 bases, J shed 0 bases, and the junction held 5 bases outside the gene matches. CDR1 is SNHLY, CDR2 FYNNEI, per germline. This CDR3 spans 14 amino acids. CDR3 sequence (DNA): TGTGCCAGCAGAACCCTAGCGGACTCCTACGAGCAGTACTTC. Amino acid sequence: CASRTLADSYEQYF.

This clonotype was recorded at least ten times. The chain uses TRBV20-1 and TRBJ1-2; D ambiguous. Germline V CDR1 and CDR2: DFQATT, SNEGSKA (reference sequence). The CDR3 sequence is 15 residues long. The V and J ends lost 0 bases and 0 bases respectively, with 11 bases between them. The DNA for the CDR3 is TGCAGTGCTAGAGATCCCGCAGGATCTAACTATGGCTACACCTTC. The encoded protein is CSARDPAGSNYGYTF.